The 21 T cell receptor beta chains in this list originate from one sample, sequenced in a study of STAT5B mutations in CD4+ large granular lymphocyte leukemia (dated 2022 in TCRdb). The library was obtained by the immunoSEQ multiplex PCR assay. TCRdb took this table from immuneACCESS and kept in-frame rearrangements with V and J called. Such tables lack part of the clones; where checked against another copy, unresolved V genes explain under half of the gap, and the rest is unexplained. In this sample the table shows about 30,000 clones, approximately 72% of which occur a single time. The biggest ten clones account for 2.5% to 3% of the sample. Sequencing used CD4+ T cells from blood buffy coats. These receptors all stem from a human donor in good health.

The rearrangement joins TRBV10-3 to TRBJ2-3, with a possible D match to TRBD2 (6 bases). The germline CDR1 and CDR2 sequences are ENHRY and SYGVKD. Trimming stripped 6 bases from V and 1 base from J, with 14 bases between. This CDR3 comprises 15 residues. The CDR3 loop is CAISPGTQGTDTQYF. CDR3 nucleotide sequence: TGTGCCATCAGCCCCGGGACTCAGGGCACAGATACGCAGTATTTT.

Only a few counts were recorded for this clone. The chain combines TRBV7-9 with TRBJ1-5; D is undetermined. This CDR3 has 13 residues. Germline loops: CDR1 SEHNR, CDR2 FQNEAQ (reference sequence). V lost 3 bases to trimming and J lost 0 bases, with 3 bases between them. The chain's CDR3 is CASSFGSNQPQHF. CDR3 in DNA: TGTGCCAGCAGCTTTGGTAGCAATCAGCCCCAGCATTTT. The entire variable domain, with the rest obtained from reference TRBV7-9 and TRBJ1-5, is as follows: DTGVSQNPRHKITKRGQNVTFRCDPISEHNRLYWYRQTLGQGPEFLTYFQNEAQLEKSRLLSDRFSAERPKGSFSTLEIQRTEQGDSAMYLCASSFGSNQPQHFGDGTRLSIL.

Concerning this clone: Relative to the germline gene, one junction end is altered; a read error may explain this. The CDR3 nucleotides read TGTGCCAGCGGCGGGACAATTCCCCACTTT. Translating gives CASGGTIPHF. The gene calls are TRBV28 and TRBJ1-1; tentatively, D is TRBD1 (6 bases). CDR1 is MDHEN and CDR2 is SYDVKM in the germline V gene. The CDR3 has 10 amino acids.

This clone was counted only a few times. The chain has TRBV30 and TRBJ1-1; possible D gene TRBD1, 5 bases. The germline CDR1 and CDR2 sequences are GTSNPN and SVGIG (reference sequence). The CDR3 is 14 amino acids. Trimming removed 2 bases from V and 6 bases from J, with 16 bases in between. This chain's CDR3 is CAWSYGMGGAEAFF. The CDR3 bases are TGTGCCTGGAGTTATGGGATGGGGGGAGCTGAAGCTTTCTTT.

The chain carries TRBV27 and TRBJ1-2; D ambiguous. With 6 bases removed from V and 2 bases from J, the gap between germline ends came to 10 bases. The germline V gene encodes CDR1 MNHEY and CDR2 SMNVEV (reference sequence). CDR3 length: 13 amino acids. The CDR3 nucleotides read TGTGCCAGCAGGGGTTCCGGGAACTATGGCTACACCTTC. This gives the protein CASRGSGNYGYTF.

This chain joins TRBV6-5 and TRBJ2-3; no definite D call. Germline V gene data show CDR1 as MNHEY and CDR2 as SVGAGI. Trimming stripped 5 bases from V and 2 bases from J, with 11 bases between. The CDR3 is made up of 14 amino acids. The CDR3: CASSDHRYTDTQYF. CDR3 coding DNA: TGTGCCAGCAGTGACCATAGATACACAGATACGCAGTATTTT.

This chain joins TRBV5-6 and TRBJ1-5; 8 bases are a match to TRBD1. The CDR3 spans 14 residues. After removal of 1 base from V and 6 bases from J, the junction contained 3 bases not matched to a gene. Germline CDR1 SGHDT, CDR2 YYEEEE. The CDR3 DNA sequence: TGTGCCAGCAGCTTGTTTGACAGGGGTCAGCCCCAGCATTTT. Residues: CASSLFDRGQPQHF. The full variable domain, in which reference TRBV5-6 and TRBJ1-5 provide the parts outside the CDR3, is DAGVTQSPTHLIKTRGQQVTLRCSPKSGHDTVSWYQQALGQGPQFIFQYYEEEERQRGNFPDRFSGHQFPNYSSELNVNALLLGDSALYLCASSLFDRGQPQHFGDGTRLSIL.

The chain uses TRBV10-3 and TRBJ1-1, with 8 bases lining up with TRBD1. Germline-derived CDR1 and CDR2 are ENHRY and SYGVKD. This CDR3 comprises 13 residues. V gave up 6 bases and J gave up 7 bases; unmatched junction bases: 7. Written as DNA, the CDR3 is TGTGCCATCAGCCAGGGGGCGAGTCTTGAAGCTTTCTTT. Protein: CAISQGASLEAFF.

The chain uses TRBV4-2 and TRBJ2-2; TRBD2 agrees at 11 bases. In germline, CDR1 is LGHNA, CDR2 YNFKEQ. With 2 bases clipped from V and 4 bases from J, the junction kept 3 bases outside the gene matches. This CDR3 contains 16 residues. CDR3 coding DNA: TGTGCCAGCAGCCAATCGACTAGCGGGGCCACCGGGGAGCTGTTTTTT. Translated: CASSQSTSGATGELFF.

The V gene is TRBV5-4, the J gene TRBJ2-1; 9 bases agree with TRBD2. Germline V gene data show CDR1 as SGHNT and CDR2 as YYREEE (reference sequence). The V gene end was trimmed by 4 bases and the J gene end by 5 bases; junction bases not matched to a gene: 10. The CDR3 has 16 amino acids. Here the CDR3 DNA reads TGTGCCAGCAGCACTGGAGGGCTAGCGGGGAACAATGAGCAGTTCTTC. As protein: CASSTGGLAGNNEQFF.

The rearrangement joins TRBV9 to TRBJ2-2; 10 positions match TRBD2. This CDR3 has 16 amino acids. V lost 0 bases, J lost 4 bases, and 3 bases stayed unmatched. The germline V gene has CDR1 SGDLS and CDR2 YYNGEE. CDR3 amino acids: CASSVGLAGVTGELFF. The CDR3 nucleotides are TGTGCCAGCAGCGTAGGGCTAGCGGGAGTCACCGGGGAGCTGTTTTTT.

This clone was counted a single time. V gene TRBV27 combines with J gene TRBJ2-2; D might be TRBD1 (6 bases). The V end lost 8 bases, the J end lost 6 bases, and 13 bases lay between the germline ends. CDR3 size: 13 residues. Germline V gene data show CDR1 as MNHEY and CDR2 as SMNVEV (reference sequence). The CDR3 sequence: CASLATGSGELFF. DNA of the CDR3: TGTGCCAGCCTCGCGACAGGCTCCGGGGAGCTGTTTTTT.

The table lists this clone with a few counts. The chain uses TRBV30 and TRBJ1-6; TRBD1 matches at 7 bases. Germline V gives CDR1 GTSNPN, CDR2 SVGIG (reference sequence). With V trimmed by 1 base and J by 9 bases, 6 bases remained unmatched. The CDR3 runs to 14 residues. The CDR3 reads CAWSGQGGGSPLHF. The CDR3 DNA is TGTGCCTGGAGTGGACAGGGTGGAGGTTCACCCCTCCACTTT.

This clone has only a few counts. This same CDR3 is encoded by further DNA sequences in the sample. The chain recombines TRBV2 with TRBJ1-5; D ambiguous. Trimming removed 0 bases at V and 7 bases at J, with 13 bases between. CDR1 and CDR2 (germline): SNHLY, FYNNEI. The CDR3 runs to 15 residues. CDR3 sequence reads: CASSEAGGTNQPQHF. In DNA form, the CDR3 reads TGTGCCAGCAGTGAAGCTGGTGGAACGAACCAGCCCCAGCATTTT.

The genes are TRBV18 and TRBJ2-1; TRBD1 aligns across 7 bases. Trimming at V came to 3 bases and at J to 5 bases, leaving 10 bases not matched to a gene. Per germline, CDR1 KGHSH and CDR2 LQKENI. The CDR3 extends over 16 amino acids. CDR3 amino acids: CASSPPTRGQNNEQFF. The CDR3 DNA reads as TGTGCCAGCTCACCGCCAACCCGGGGACAGAACAATGAGCAGTTCTTC.

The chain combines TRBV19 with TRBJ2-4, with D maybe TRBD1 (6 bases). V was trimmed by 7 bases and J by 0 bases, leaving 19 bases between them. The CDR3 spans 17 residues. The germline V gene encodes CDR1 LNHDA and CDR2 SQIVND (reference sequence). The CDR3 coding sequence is TGTGCCAGTACCTCTTCCAGGGGCCCTTCAGCCAAAAACATTCAGTACTTC. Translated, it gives CASTSSRGPSAKNIQYF.

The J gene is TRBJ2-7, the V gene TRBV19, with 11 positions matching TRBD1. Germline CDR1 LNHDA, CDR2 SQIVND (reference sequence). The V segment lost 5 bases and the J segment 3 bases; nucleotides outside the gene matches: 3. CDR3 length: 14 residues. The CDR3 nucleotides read TGTGCCAGTAGTCAGGGGACAGGGGGCTACGAGCAGTACTTC. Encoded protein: CASSQGTGGYEQYF. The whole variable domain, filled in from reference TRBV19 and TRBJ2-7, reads DGGITQSPKYLFRKEGQNVTLSCEQNLNHDAMYWYRQDPGQGLRLIYYSQIVNDFQKGDIAEGYSVSREKKESFPLTVTSAQKNPTAFYLCASSQGTGGYEQYFGPGTRLTVT.

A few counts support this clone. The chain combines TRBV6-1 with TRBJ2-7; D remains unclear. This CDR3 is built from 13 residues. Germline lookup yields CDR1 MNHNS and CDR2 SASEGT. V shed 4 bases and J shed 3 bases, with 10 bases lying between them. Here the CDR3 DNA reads TGTGCCAGCAGTGCTGGAAACTACTACGAGCAGTACTTC. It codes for CASSAGNYYEQYF.

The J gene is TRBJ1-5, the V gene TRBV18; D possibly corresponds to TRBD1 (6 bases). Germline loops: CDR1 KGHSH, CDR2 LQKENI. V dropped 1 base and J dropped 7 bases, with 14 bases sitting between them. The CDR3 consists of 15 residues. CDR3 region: CASSPQSGVGQPQHF. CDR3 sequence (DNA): TGTGCCAGCTCACCACAATCAGGGGTCGGGCAGCCCCAGCATTTT.

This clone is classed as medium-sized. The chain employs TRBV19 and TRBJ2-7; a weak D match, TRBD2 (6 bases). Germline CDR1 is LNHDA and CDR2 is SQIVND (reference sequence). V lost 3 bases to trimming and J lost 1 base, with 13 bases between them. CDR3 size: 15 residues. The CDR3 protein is CASSIRGDSSYEQYF. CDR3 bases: TGTGCCAGTAGTATCCGTGGGGACTCTTCCTACGAGCAGTACTTC.

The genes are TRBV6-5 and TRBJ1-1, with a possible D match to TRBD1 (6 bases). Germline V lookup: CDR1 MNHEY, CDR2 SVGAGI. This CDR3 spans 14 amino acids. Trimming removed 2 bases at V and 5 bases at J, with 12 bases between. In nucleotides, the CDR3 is TGTGCCAGCAGTTACCCGAGCGACAGGACTGAAGCTTTCTTT. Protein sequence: CASSYPSDRTEAFF.